This note documents a single TCR beta chain sequence. Its antigen is as yet unknown. These data originate in a study of vaccination effects on CD4 cells after COVID-19. Study-level findings and limits: Small numbers of convalescent patients limited the study. It also lacked early post-infection timepoints.

The authors isolated CD4+ T cells after roughly 10 days of culture. Subjects were given two BNT162b2 or mRNA-1273 vaccine doses. Sequencing was performed with immunoSEQ multiplex PCR; in TCRdb, only in-frame clones are kept and a portion is missing. This sample yields tens of thousands of clones, of which around 74% are seen a single time; about 2.2% belongs to the top ten. Specimen: CD4+ T cells from PBMCs cultured without peptide, collected after COVID-19 vaccination. The TCR sequence derives from a human donor who received a COVID-19 vaccine.

CDR3 sequence reads: CASSRGQYEQYV. The CDR3 nucleotides read TGCGCCAGCTCTCGGGGACAGTACGAGCAGTACGTC. The chain combines TRBV10-2 with TRBJ2-7; 7 bases fit TRBD1. The CDR3 is made up of 12 amino acids. V shed 8 bases and J 4 bases; nucleotides not matched to a gene: 5. The germline CDR1 and CDR2 sequences are WSHSY and SAAADI.